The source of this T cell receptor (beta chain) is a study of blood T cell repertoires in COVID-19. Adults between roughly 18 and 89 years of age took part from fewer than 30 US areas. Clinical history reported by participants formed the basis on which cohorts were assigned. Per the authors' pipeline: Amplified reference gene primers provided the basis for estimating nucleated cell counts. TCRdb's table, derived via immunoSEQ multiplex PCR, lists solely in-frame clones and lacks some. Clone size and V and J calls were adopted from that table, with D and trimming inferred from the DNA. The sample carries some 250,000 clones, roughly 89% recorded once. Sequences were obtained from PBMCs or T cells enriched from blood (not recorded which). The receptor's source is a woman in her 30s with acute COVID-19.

CDR3 DNA sequence: TGTGCCAGCAGCGTAGGGGGGGTCAATCAGCCCCAGCATTTT. Amino acid sequence: CASSVGGVNQPQHF. The chain combines TRBV9 with TRBJ1-5; tentatively, D is TRBD1 (5 bases). Trimming pared 0 bases from V and 3 bases from J, leaving 7 bases between. Germline V CDR1 and CDR2: SGDLS, YYNGEE. The CDR3 contains 14 residues.